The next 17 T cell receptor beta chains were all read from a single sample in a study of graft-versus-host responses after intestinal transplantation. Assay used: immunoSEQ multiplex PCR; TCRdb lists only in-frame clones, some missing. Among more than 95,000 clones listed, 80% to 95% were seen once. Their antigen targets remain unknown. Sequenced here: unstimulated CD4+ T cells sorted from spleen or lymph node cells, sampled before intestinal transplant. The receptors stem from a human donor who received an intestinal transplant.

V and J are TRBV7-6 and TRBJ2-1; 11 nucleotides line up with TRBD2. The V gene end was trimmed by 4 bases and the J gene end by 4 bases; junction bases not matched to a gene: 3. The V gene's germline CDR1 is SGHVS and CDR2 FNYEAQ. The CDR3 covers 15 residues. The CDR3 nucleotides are TGTGCCAGCAGCTCGGGACTAGCGGATTACAATGAGCAGTTCTTC. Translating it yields CASSSGLADYNEQFF.

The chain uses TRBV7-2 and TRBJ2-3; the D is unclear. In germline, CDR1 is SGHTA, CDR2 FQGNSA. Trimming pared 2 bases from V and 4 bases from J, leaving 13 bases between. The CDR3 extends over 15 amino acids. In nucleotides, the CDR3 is TGTGCCAGCAGCTTAAGGAGCCCGTGGCCAGATACGCAGTATTTT. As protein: CASSLRSPWPDTQYF. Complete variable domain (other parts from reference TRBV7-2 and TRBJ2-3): GAGVSQSPSNKVTEKGKDVELRCDPISGHTALYWYRQSLGQGLEFLIYFQGNSAPDKSGLPSDRFSAERTGGSVSTLTIQRTQQEDSAVYLCASSLRSPWPDTQYFGPGTRLTVL.

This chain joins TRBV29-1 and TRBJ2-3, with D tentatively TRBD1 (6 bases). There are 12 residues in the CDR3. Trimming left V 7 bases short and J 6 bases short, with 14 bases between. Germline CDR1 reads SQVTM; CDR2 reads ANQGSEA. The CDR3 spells CSGLTGLDTQYF. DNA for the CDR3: TGCAGCGGCCTGACAGGACTCGATACGCAGTATTTT.

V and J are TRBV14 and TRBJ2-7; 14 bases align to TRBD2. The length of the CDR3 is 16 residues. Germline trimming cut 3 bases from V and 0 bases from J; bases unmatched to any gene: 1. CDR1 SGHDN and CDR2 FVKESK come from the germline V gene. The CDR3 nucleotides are TGTGCCAGCAGCCACGGGACTAGCGGGAGCTCCTACGAGCAGTACTTC. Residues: CASSHGTSGSSYEQYF.

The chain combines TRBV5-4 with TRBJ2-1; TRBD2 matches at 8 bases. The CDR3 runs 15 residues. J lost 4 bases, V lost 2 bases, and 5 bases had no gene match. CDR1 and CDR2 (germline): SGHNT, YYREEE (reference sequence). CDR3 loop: CASSLSSGSYNEQFF. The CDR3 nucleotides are TGTGCCAGCAGCTTATCTAGCGGGTCGTACAATGAGCAGTTCTTC.

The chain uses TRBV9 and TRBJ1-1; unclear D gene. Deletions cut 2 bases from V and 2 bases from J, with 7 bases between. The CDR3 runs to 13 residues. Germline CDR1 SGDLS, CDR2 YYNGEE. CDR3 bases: TGTGCCAGCAGCGTGGGGAGTAACACTGAAGCTTTCTTT. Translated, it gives CASSVGSNTEAFF.

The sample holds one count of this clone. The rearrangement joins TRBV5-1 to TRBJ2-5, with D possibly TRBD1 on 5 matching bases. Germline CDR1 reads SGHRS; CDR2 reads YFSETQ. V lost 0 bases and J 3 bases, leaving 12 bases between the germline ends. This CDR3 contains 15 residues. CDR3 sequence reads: CASSLVQAPKETQYF. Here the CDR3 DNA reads TGCGCCAGCAGCTTGGTACAGGCCCCCAAAGAGACCCAGTACTTC.

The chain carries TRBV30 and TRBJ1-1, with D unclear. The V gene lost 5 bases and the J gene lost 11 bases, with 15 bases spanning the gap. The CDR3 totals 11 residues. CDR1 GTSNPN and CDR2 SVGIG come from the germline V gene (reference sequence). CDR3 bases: TGTGCCTGGGCAAACTCGCTTAAGGCTTTCTTT. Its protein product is CAWANSLKAFF.

CDR3 in DNA: TGCGCCAGCAGCCAAGGGGACAGGGTAAATGAAAAACTGTTTTTT. Protein sequence: CASSQGDRVNEKLFF. The V gene is TRBV4-1, the J gene TRBJ1-4; 9 nucleotides match TRBD1. The CDR3 runs to 15 residues. The J segment lost 5 bases and the V segment lost 1 base, leaving 2 bases of the junction unmatched. Germline lookup yields CDR1 MGHRA and CDR2 YSYEKL.

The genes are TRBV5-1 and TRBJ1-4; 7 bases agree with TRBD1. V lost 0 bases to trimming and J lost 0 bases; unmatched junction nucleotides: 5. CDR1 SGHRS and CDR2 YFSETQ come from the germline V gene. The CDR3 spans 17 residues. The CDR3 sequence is CASSLAPTGTTNEKLFF. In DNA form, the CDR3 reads TGCGCCAGCAGCTTGGCCCCGACAGGGACAACTAATGAAAAACTGTTTTTT. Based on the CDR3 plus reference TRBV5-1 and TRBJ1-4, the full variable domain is KAGVTQTPRYLIKTRGQQVTLSCSPISGHRSVSWYQQTPGQGLQFLFEYFSETQRNKGNFPGRFSGRQFSNSRSEMNVSTLELGDSALYLCASSLAPTGTTNEKLFFGSGTQLSVL.

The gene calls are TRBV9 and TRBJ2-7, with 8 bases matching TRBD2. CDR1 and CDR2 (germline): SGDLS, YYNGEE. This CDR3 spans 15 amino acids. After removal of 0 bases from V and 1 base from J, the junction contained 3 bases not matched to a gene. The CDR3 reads CASSVGTSTSYEQYF. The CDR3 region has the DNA TGTGCCAGCAGCGTAGGGACTAGCACTTCCTACGAGCAGTACTTC.

CDR3 residues: CASSPSLGRSGGYTF. The CDR3, as DNA: TGTGCCAGCAGTCCTTCTCTGGGCCGGAGCGGTGGCTACACCTTC. J is TRBJ1-2 and V is TRBV6-5; D gene ambiguous. CDR3 length: 15 amino acids. Germline-derived CDR1 and CDR2 are MNHEY and SVGAGI. V shed 5 bases and J shed 7 bases, with 20 bases lying between them.

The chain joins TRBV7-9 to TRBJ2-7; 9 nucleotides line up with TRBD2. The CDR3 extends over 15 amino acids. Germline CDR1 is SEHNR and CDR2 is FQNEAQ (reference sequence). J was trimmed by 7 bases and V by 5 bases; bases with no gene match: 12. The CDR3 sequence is CASSLGPSGDGEQYF. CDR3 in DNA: TGTGCCAGCAGCCTGGGACCTAGCGGGGATGGGGAGCAGTACTTC.

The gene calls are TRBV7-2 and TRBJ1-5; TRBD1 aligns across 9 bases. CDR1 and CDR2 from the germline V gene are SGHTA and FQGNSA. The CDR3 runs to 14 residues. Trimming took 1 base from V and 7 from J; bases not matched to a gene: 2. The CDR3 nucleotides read TGTGCCAGCAGCTTAGGGACAGGGGAGCAGCCCCAGCATTTT. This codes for CASSLGTGEQPQHF.

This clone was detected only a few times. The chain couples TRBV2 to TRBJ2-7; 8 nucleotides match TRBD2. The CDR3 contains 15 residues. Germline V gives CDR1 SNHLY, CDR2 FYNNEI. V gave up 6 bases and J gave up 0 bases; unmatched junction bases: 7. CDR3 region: CASRWTSWSSYEQYF. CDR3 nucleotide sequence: TGTGCCAGCAGGTGGACTAGCTGGAGCTCCTACGAGCAGTACTTC.

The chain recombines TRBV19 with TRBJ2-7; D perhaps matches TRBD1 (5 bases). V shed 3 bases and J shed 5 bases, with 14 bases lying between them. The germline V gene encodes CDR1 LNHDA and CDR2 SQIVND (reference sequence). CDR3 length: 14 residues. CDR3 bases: TGTGCCAGTAGTATTTTCGGCAGGGCTAACGAGCAGTACTTC. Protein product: CASSIFGRANEQYF.

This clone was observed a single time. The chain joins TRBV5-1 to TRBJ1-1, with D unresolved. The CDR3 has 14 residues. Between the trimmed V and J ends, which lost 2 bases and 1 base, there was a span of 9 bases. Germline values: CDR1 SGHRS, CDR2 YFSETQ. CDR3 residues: CASSFGSGNTEAFF. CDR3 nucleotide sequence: TGCGCCAGCAGCTTCGGGTCGGGGAACACTGAAGCTTTCTTT.